This T cell receptor beta chain was obtained from a study of shared clonotypes between healthy human individuals. General observations from the study: Memory subsets had estimated richness that was generally smaller than that of naive subsets. The sampled material consisted only of blood, and tissue repertoires are likely to differ.

V dropped 1 base and J dropped 9 bases, with 7 bases sitting between them. The CDR3 contains 12 residues. In germline, CDR1 is WNHNN, CDR2 SYGVQD (reference sequence). Sorted-subset replicate PCRs used roughly 180 ng DNA, 25,000 to 30,000 T cell genomes. TCRdb's table, derived via immunoSEQ multiplex PCR, lists solely in-frame clones and lacks some. The sample lists a few million clones, just over 90% occurring once. In regard to this clone: As yet, its antigen is unknown.

The material sequenced was naive CD4+ T cells sorted from blood. Subset indicated: CD45RA+ positively selected. The chain recombines TRBV10-1 with TRBJ2-1; D not certain. The sequence was obtained from a man younger than 30 in good health. CDR3 DNA sequence: TGCGCCAGCAGTGAGTTGGTATCTGAGCAGTTCTTC. Translating it yields CASSELVSEQFF.